This TCR beta chain emerged from a study of cytomegalovirus exposure and HLA in healthy donors. Study results and caveats: The study assumed roughly uniform donor sequencing depth for presence/absence analyses. Links to common viral pathogens appeared, in a later analysis, for several of the most significant clusters.

On this clone: Its specificity is not known.

The CDR3 is 18 amino acids. Germline CDR1 SNHLY, CDR2 FYNNEI. The junction had 5 bases not matched to a gene; V was cut back by 5 bases and J by 0 bases. Primers: 60 Vbeta forward and 13 Jbeta reverse. TCRdb's table, derived via immunoSEQ multiplex PCR, lists solely in-frame clones and lacks some. The profile shows around 120,000 clones, 15% of them singletons. Sequencing was performed on PBMCs. The chain employs TRBV2 and TRBJ2-6, with 12 bases fitting TRBD2. This TCR derives from a woman between 18 and 29 years old in good health and CMV-seronegative. The CDR3 loop is CASSRTSGTISGANVLTF. CDR3 in DNA: TGTGCCAGCAGTCGGACTAGCGGGACCATCTCTGGGGCCAACGTCCTGACTTTC.